This TCR beta chain was retrieved from a study of blood T cell repertoires in COVID-19. In the study overall: Sites across the United States, Italy and Spain contributed samples from acute and convalescent COVID-19.

Individuals drawn from 20 to 30 US areas were about 18 to 100 years old. Two negative PCRs, clearance, or symptom resolution were required of recovered Cohort 3 donors. How the authors handled the data: Amplification from reference gene primers served as the basis for estimated nucleated cell counts. Here immunoSEQ multiplex PCR was the method, and the copy in TCRdb shows in-frame clones only, minus some. V and J calls and clone size are as listed in that table; D and trimming were resolved from the DNA. The sample yields some 300,000 clones, roughly 90% seen once. V was cut by 4 bases and J by 8 bases, with 17 bases left in between. CDR1 LNHNV and CDR2 YYDKDF come from the germline V gene (reference sequence). The CDR3 contains 14 residues.

V and J are TRBV15 and TRBJ1-2; D call uncertain. The TCR was taken from a woman aged 30 to 39 who had recovered from COVID-19. Sample: PBMCs or T cells enriched from blood (not recorded which). The CDR3 coding sequence is TGTGCCACCAGCACTCGGAACAGCCAGAGAGGCTACACCTTC. Protein sequence: CATSTRNSQRGYTF.